The following is a T cell receptor (beta chain) sequence with its context. This specimen belongs to a study of blood T cell repertoires in COVID-19. About the study: Whether acute or convalescent, the COVID-19 samples came from the United States, Italy and Spain. Sources were T cells, B-cell-depleted T cells, or PBMCs; the material itself was cDNA or gDNA.

As originally analysed: Reference gene primer amplification gave estimated nucleated cell counts. Sequencing used immunoSEQ multiplex PCR; TCRdb keeps in-frame clones, though not all of them. That table furnishes V, J and clone size, whereas the DNA furnished D and trimming. This table holds about 98,000 clones, approximately 86% found once. The length of the CDR3 is 11 residues. Germline values: CDR1 LGHDT, CDR2 YNNKEL (reference sequence). V was trimmed by 2 bases and J by 4 bases, leaving 2 bases between them. Material for sequencing was peripheral blood. V usage is TRBV3-1 (or the pseudogene TRBV3-2) and J usage is TRBJ2-5; D is unresolved. This receptor was taken from a man aged 65 to 85 with active or convalescent COVID-19. CDR3 protein: CASSQLETQYF. CDR3 DNA sequence: TGTGCCAGCAGCCAACTAGAGACCCAGTACTTC.